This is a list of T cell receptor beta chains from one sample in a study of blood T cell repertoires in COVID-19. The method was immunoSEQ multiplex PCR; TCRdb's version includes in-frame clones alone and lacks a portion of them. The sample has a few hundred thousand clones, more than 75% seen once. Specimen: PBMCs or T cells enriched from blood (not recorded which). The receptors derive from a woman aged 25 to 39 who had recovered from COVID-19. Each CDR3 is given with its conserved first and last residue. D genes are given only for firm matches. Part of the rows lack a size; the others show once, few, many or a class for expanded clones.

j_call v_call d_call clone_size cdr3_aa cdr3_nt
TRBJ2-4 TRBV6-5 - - CASKGQFLGNIQYF TGTGCCAGCAAAGGACAGTTTTTGGGGAACATTCAGTACTTC
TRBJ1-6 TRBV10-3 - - CAISVRGFENSPLHF TGTGCCATCAGTGTAAGGGGTTTTGAGAATTCACCCCTCCACTTT
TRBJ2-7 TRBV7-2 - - CASSLGTNYEQYF TGTGCCAGCAGCTTAGGGACTAACTACGAGCAGTACTTC
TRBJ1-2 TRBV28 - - CASSLLELYGYTF TGTGCCAGCAGCCTTTTGGAGCTCTATGGCTACACCTTC
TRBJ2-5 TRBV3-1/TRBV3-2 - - CASSQMTGETQYF TGTGCCAGCAGCCAGATGACCGGGGAGACCCAGTACTTC
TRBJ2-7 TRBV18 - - CASSPIARSSYEQYF TGTGCCAGCTCACCTATAGCGCGGAGTTCCTACGAGCAGTACTTC
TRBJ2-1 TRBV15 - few CATSREGLGYNEQFF TGTGCCACCAGCAGAGAGGGACTGGGCTACAATGAGCAGTTCTTC
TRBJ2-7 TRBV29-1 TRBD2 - CSALGGLAGYEQYF TGCAGCGCTCTGGGGGGACTAGCGGGTTACGAGCAGTACTTC
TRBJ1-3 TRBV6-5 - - CAISGGPSGNTIYF TGTGCCATAAGCGGGGGGCCCTCTGGAAACACCATATATTTT
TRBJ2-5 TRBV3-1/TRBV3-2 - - CASSQAGVPETQYF TGTGCCAGCAGCCAAGCGGGGGTTCCTGAGACCCAGTACTTC
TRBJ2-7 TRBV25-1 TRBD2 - CASGGTPGTSGIYEQYF TGTGCCAGCGGGGGCACCCCCGGGACTAGCGGGATCTACGAGCAGTACTTC
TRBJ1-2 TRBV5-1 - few CASSLGQRDIGYTF TGCGCCAGCAGCTTGGGACAGCGGGATATTGGCTACACCTTC
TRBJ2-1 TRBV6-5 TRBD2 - CASRQQGLVREQFF TGTGCCAGCAGACAACAGGGACTAGTACGTGAGCAGTTCTTC
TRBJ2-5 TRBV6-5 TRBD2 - CASSTSGTYQETQYF TGTGCCAGCAGTACTAGCGGGACGTACCAAGAGACCCAGTACTTC